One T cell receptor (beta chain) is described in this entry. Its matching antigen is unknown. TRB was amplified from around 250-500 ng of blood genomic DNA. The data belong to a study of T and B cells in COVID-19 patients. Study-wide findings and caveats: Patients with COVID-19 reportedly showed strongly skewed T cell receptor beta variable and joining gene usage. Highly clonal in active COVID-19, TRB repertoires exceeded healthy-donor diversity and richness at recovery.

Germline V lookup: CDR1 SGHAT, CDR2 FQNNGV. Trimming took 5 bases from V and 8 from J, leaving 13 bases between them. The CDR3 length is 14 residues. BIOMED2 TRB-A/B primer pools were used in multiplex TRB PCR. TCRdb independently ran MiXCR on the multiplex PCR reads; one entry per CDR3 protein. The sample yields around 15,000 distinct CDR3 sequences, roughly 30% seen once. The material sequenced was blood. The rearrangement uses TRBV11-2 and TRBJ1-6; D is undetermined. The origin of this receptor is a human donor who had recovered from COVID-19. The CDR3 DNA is TGTGCCAGCAGCCCCACGATCCCCGATTCACCCCTCCACTTT. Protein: CASSPTIPDSPLHF.